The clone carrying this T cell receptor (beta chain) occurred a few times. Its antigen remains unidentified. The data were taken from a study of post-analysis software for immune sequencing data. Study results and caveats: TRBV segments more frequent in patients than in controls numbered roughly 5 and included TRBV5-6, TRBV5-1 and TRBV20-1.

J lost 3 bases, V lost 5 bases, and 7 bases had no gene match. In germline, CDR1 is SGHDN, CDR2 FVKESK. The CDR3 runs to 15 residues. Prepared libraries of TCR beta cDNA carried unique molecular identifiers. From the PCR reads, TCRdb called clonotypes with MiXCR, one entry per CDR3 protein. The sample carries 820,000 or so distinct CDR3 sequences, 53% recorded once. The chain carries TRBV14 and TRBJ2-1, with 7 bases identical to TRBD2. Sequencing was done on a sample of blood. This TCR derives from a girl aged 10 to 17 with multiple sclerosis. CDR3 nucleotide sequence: TGTGCCAGCAGCTATAGCGGGCGTCTCTACAATGAGCAGTTCTTC. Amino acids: CASSYSGRLYNEQFF.